This T cell receptor (beta chain) originates from a study of blood T cell repertoires in COVID-19. The CDR3 covers 15 residues. V lost 0 bases to trimming and J lost 0 bases, with 7 bases between them. Germline V lookup: CDR1 SGHNT, CDR2 YYREEE (reference sequence). The repertoire was sequenced with immunoSEQ multiplex PCR; TCRdb's copy has only in-frame clones and lacks some. This table holds 50,000 to 55,000 clones, 82% found once. The sample consisted of peripheral blood. The V call is TRBV5-4, the J call TRBJ1-3, with D unclear. The origin of this receptor is an older man with COVID-19, enrolled during active disease. The DNA of the CDR3 is TGTGCCAGCAGCTTGGGAGGGAACTCTGGAAACACCATATATTTT. Its protein product is CASSLGGNSGNTIYF.